Following are 7 T cell receptor beta chains from one sample sequenced in a study of blood T cell repertoires in COVID-19. Generated by immunoSEQ multiplex PCR, the TCRdb table keeps only in-frame clones and is missing some. The table shows about 280,000 clones, with roughly 80% occurring only once. The sample consisted of PBMCs or T cells enriched from blood (not recorded which). These receptors originate from a man aged 40-50 years who had been exposed to COVID-19.

The chain uses TRBV19 and TRBJ1-1; 12 nucleotides line up with TRBD1. CDR3 length: 14 amino acids. Germline lookup yields CDR1 LNHDA and CDR2 SQIVND (reference sequence). J lost 4 bases, V lost 8 bases, and 5 bases had no gene match. DNA for the CDR3: TGTGCCAGTCGGAGGGACAGGGGGCGCACTGAAGCTTTCTTT. Translated: CASRRDRGRTEAFF.

The chain uses TRBV3-1 (or the pseudogene TRBV3-2) and TRBJ2-3, with 8 bases identical to TRBD2. This CDR3 contains 14 residues. Germline CDR1 is LGHDT and CDR2 is YNNKEL (reference sequence). V lost 4 bases and J lost 5; bases outside the gene matches: 5. The CDR3: CASSRGLAGDTQYF. The CDR3 DNA follows: TGTGCCAGCAGCCGCGGACTAGCTGGAGATACGCAGTATTTT.

This clone was found once. This chain uses TRBV30 with TRBJ2-1, with D hard to call. Germline loops: CDR1 GTSNPN, CDR2 SVGIG (reference sequence). The CDR3 loop spans 10 amino acids. The V and J ends lost 1 base and 15 bases respectively, with 10 bases between them. CDR3 protein: CAWSEERVFF. Here the CDR3 DNA reads TGTGCCTGGAGTGAGGAACGGGTGTTCTTC.

This clone was seen at least ten times. The chain combines TRBV7-8 with TRBJ2-2, with 8 bases that match TRBD1. This CDR3 comprises 13 residues. Germline CDR1 SGHVS, CDR2 FQNEAQ. Unmatched junction bases numbered 2, after V lost 5 bases and J lost 6 bases. The CDR3 DNA sequence: TGTGCCAGCAGCATGGACAGGGCCGGGGAGCTGTTTTTT. Its protein product is CASSMDRAGELFF.

V gene TRBV3-1 (or the pseudogene TRBV3-2) combines with J gene TRBJ1-6, with TRBD1 matching over 8 bases. Losses at the gene ends were 5 bases for V and 17 bases for J; bases not matched to a gene: 5. CDR3 length: 11 amino acids. CDR1 is LGHDT and CDR2 is YNNKEL in the germline V gene (reference sequence). The CDR3 here is CASSEQGGFHF. In DNA form, the CDR3 reads TGTGCCAGCAGCGAACAGGGGGGGTTCCACTTT.

The genes are TRBV5-6 and TRBJ2-1; TRBD2 agrees at 7 bases. CDR1 is SGHDT and CDR2 is YYEEEE in the germline V gene. Unmatched junction bases numbered 10, after V lost 1 base and J lost 9 bases. CDR3 length equals 15 residues. The CDR3 coding sequence is TGTGCCAGCAGCTTGCGGGACTATGTGGTGTCTGAGCAGTTCTTC. As protein: CASSLRDYVVSEQFF.

CDR3 amino acids: CASSPETDQPQHF. Written as DNA, the CDR3 is TGTGCCAGCTCACCAGAAACAGATCAGCCCCAGCATTTT. This chain joins TRBV18 and TRBJ1-5, with D hard to call. V shed 2 bases and J shed 5 bases, with 7 bases lying between them. Germline V lookup: CDR1 KGHSH, CDR2 LQKENI. The CDR3 consists of 13 residues.